These 13 T cell receptor beta chains share one sample of origin, sequenced in a study of immune heterogeneity within non-small cell lung tumors. With around 600 ng used per sample, the template was genomic DNA from bulk tumor. Several biopsies per primary tumor were taken during surgery, spaced as far apart as possible. Curative operations were performed on patients who had untreated, newly diagnosed non-small cell lung cancer. A multiplex PCR containing 32 V primers and 13 J primers was used to amplify TCR beta CDR3. TCRdb called the multiplex PCR reads again in MiXCR, with one record for every CDR3 protein. The repertoire holds approximately 3,000 distinct CDR3 sequences, with around a sixth as singletons. Sequencing was performed on lung tumor tissue. The origin of the receptors is a man aged 45-60 years with non-small cell lung cancer.

At least ten counts were recorded for this clonotype. The chain links TRBV20-1 to TRBJ1-1; D is perhaps TRBD1 (5 bases). CDR1 is DFQATT and CDR2 is SNEGSKA in the germline V gene (reference sequence). Trimming shortened V by 3 bases and J by 7 bases, and 18 bases separated the two germline ends. The length of the CDR3 is 14 residues. The DNA for the CDR3 is TGCAGTGCTAGTAATAGTCAGGGAGTTGATGAAGCTTTCTTT. Protein product: CSASNSQGVDEAFF.

The V call is TRBV3-1, the J call TRBJ2-7, with TRBD2 identical over 14 bases. The length of the CDR3 is 19 residues. The V and J ends lost 0 bases and 6 bases, in that order; junction bases with no gene match: 13. The germline V gene has CDR1 LGHDT and CDR2 YNNKEL (reference sequence). CDR3: CASSQDPWTSGRTSSEQYF. The CDR3, as DNA: TGTGCCAGCAGCCAAGATCCCTGGACTAGCGGGAGGACTTCTAGCGAGCAGTACTTC.

The chain is built from TRBV3-1 and TRBJ2-5; perhaps TRBD1 as D (5 bases). The V end lost 4 bases, the J end lost 5 bases, and 8 bases lay between the germline ends. Germline CDR1 and CDR2: LGHDT and YNNKEL (reference sequence). The CDR3 has 12 amino acids. For the CDR3, the DNA is TGTGCCAGCAGCCCAGGGTTGGAGACCCAGTACTTC. Protein sequence: CASSPGLETQYF.

This clonotype is deemed medium-sized. The gene calls are TRBV2 and TRBJ2-7; TRBD1 matches 10 bases. With 5 bases clipped from V and 6 bases from J, the junction kept 7 bases outside the gene matches. The CDR3 loop spans 14 amino acids. Germline V gene lookup returns CDR1 SNHLY and CDR2 FYNNEI. CDR3 in DNA: TGTGCCAGCAGTTCCGGGACAGGGGTCGTCGAGCAGTACTTC. Translating gives CASSSGTGVVEQYF.

V is TRBV12-3 or TRBV12-4 and J is TRBJ2-2; 11 nucleotides match TRBD2. Trimming cost V 7 bases and J 7 bases; bases outside gene matches: 8. The CDR3 extends over 15 amino acids. In DNA form, the CDR3 reads TGTGCCAGCATATTAGCGGGAGGGTATCTCGGGGAGCTGTTTTTT. The encoded protein is CASILAGGYLGELFF.

This clonotype was observed at least ten times. The chain is built from TRBV5-5 and TRBJ1-5; no definite D call. Germline CDR1 SGHKS, CDR2 YYEKEE (reference sequence). There are 15 residues in the CDR3. V was clipped by 0 bases and J by 1 base, with 8 bases between them. CDR3 sequence reads: CASSLGSVSNQPQHF. DNA for the CDR3: TGTGCCAGCAGCTTGGGGTCAGTGAGCAATCAGCCCCAGCATTTT.

This clonotype is categorized as medium-sized. The V and J genes are TRBV5-1 and TRBJ2-5; D is possibly TRBD2 (6 bases). The germline V gene encodes CDR1 SGHRS and CDR2 YFSETQ. V was shortened by 3 bases and J by 1 base, with 13 bases between the two germline ends. The CDR3 loop spans 15 amino acids. The CDR3 DNA follows: TGCGCCAGCAGCTCCCGGGACTCTTTCCAAGAGACCCAGTACTTC. Protein product: CASSSRDSFQETQYF.

The V gene is TRBV28, the J gene TRBJ1-1; 12 bases align to TRBD1. The CDR3 totals 15 residues. V lost 6 bases, J lost 10 bases, and 12 bases stayed unmatched. Germline V gene sequence: CDR1 MDHEN, CDR2 SYDVKM. In DNA form, the CDR3 reads TGTGCCAGCAGAGTCCCGGGACAGGGGGCAGGGGTAGCTTTCTTT. This sequence encodes CASRVPGQGAGVAFF.

The chain combines TRBV29-1 with TRBJ2-5, with TRBD2 as a possible D gene (6 bases). CDR1 and CDR2 (germline): SQVTM, ANQGSEA. The ends were cut back, 5 bases at V and 9 bases at J, with 16 bases in the middle. CDR3 size: 12 residues. CDR3 DNA sequence: TGCAGCGTTTCGCCGGGAGCCACGGCCCAGTACTTC. Translation: CSVSPGATAQYF.

This clonotype was seen many times. The J gene is TRBJ1-2, the V gene TRBV7-9; D remains unclear. There are 13 residues in the CDR3. Germline V gives CDR1 SEHNR, CDR2 FQNEAQ (reference sequence). The V end was cut by 5 bases, the J end by 0 bases, with 7 bases between. Here the CDR3 DNA reads TGTGCCAGCAGCCCGGGAGCTAACTATGGCTACACCTTC. Residues: CASSPGANYGYTF.

This clonotype is judged medium-sized. The chain links TRBV28 to TRBJ1-2, with D unclear. V was cut by 5 bases and J by 4 bases, with 8 bases left in between. The CDR3 runs to 12 residues. Per germline, CDR1 MDHEN and CDR2 SYDVKM. The CDR3 spells CASSTSPYGYTF. For the CDR3, the DNA is TGTGCCAGCAGTACCAGTCCCTATGGCTACACCTTC.

Sample share makes this clonotype medium-sized (0.01 to 0.1%). The rearrangement joins TRBV6-1 to TRBJ2-3; D gene uncertain. Germline V gene lookup returns CDR1 MNHNS and CDR2 SASEGT. This CDR3 is 16 amino acids long. Trimming stripped 5 bases from V and 0 bases from J, with 15 bases between. CDR3 sequence: CASSLKGRVSTDTQYF. CDR3 coding DNA: TGTGCCAGCAGTTTGAAGGGTAGGGTTAGCACAGATACGCAGTATTTT.

Within the sample, this clonotype is medium-sized. The genes are TRBV7-3 and TRBJ2-3; tentatively, D is TRBD1 (5 bases). The CDR3 totals 14 residues. The V end was cut by 2 bases, the J end by 1 base, with 7 bases between. Germline CDR1 SGHTA, CDR2 FQGTGA. CDR3 residues: CASSLQTGTDTQYF. The CDR3 region has the DNA TGTGCCAGCAGCTTACAGACAGGCACAGATACGCAGTATTTT.